This TCR beta chain originates from a study of T-cell memory formation after mild COVID-19 listed by TCRdb under 2021. Notes on the research overall: Most TCR sequence clusters were specific to one of the two donors. T-cell clones expanding and contracting after mild COVID-19 in a couple of donors were tracked by longitudinal TCRalpha and TCRbeta repertoire sequencing. Two young, previously healthy adult volunteers, one female and one male, were included in the cohort.

On the study overall, not on this receptor specifically: Only two mild cases were covered by the study, and larger cohorts that include severe cases with pre-infection samples were considered necessary. Whether the second-wave clones peaking on day 37 were SARS-CoV-2 specific was not confirmed. Contracting CD4+ clones turned up mainly in the CM and EM memory subsets, whereas EMRA was where CD8+ clones were enriched. Clones that contracted from day 15 to 85 showed balanced CD4/CD8 phenotypes, whereas a second wave of clones that expanded from day 15 to 37 leaned towards CD4+. Some responding clones were detected in pre-infection memory, which suggested that pre-existing cross-reactive memory T cells had joined the SARS-CoV-2 response.

In regard to this clonotype: Its antigen remains undetermined. No base qualities exist here, and no much larger clone lies one base off it.

Ficoll-Paque density gradient centrifugation was used to isolate PBMCs. The instrument given in TCRdb is Illumina NovaSeq 6000. TCRalpha and TCRbeta cDNA libraries were constructed by 5'RACE with constant-segment primers, with sample barcodes and unique molecular identifiers being introduced. RNA was extracted from every sample with Trizol reagent. Library amplification was performed in two PCR steps, and a second sample barcode and Illumina TruSeq adapters were introduced in the second step. Sequencing of the libraries was done on an Illumina NovaSeq, producing 2 x 150 bp paired-end reads. The original pipeline was this. Reads were demultiplexed and collapsed into UMI-guided consensus sequences with migec v1.2.7. Using mixcr v2.1.11, the UMI consensuses were aligned to TRA and TRB V and J templates and assembled into clonotypes. A clonotype was counted as expanded or contracted only if both edgeR and NoisET called the change significant, with noise models trained on biological replicates. edgeR calls used a false discovery rate-adjusted p below 0.01 and a log2 fold-change threshold of 1. As an exploratory analysis of dynamics, max-normalized trajectories of the 1000 most abundant clonotypes were examined by PCA with hierarchical clustering. Separately sequenced CD4+ and CD8+ repertoires were used to assign a CD4 or CD8 phenotype to each responding clone. TCRdb's own reprocessing of the public reads used fastp at Q25 and MiXCR and kept productive beta chains. Rows matching on CDR3 protein sequence are summarized as one entry with the most common DNA and genes. TCRdb's processing, not the study's, gives the V and J calls here. This sample is represented by about 430,000 distinct CDR3 sequences; roughly 26% of them were singletons. The leading ten clones occupy 7% to 9.5% of the sample.

The sequence came from an adult woman who had mild COVID-19 (a few samples of this study predate the infection). The sample titles of this study are shuffled in the database, so cell type and time point are left out; the donor was told from shared clones. Sequencing was carried out using PBMCs or a T cell subset sorted from them (not recorded which).

The bases are TGTGCCTGGAGGAGAAGGGTCTCGGGGAACACCGGGGAGCTGTTTTTT. Its coded protein is CAWRRRVSGNTGELFF. The rearrangement combines TRBV30 with TRBJ2-2; no D gene can be assigned with confidence. From its cysteine to its phenylalanine, the CDR3 spans 16 amino acids. Just CDR3 DNA is preserved here, 48 bases in frame from base 1. CDR1 and CDR2, per the germline V gene (reference sequence), are GTSNPN and SVGIG. The V and J ends are trimmed by 3 bases and 1 base, leaving 15 bases between them.